The sequence of this T cell receptor beta chain was determined in a study of human T cells and chemical hapten exposure (dated by TCRdb to the early 2020s). In the study overall: For sensitization, 2% DPC in acetone was applied to a roughly 2 cm by roughly 2 cm area of upper inner arm skin. Weekly therapeutic DPC doses were additionally applied to the scalp of patients throughout the roughly 23-week study period. Patch testing on the upper back used Finn chambers containing 0.01% DPC, with scoring done after 6 days according to International Contact Dermatitis Research Group standards. Most of the patients in the cohort were female, and the cohort covered alopecia areata with under or over 50% scalp involvement, alopecia totalis and alopecia universalis. Libraries were combined into a pool for sequencing, and differences in TCR yield between samples came mainly from small differences in library volumes within the pool. The study tracked peripheral blood TCR repertoire changes in vivo during primary and secondary sensitization to the hapten diphenylcyclopropenone (DPC) in alopecia patients. Blood was sampled from patients pre-sensitization (week 0) and at 2, 6 and about 24 weeks after DPC sensitization. About 28 alopecia patients gave blood for TCR sequencing at one to four time points (pre-sensitization, 2, 6 and 24 weeks).

The library was built by means of RACE. Sequenced using a NextSeq 500. During library preparation, unique molecular identifiers were attached to individual cDNA molecules so that TCRs could be counted quantitatively and reproducibly. For every blood RNA sample, sequencing covered both the TCR alpha and TCR beta chains. In the source study's methods: A median of roughly 100,000 TCRs per sample was observed, with a range of roughly 23,224 to 750,000. The Decombinator software suite was used to annotate V, J and CDR3 in the TCR reads. To make PS versus PT1 abundance plots, every sample was subsampled to the same number of TCRs (28,000). Expanded TCRs were defined as absent before sensitization and observed at least eight times at the 2-week time point. TCRdb applied fastp at Q25 and MiXCR to the public reads, then kept only in-frame beta chains. Each entry is one CDR3 protein sequence, shown with its most common DNA and genes. The V and J calls come from TCRdb's annotation, not from the publication. This sample gives some 400,000 distinct CDR3 sequences in total; around 5% of them show up just once. The ten largest clones add up to about 2.1% of the sample.

Study-wide conclusions, independent of this receptor: A positive correlation was found between the number of PT1 expanded TCRs and patch test score, with significance reached at thresholds 8, 16 and 32 but not 4. Compared with pre-sensitization or healthy control sets, expanded TCRs formed significantly more large CDR3 similarity clusters, which is consistent with antigen-driven responses. All patients had alopecia, a presumed autoimmune disease, so their immune response might differ from that of healthy individuals. Repeated subsampling changed both the strength of the expansion versus patch-test correlation and the threshold at which the correlation became significant. DPC sensitization did not change the number of TCRs with a frequency above 1 in 1000, and there was no evidence of changes in global repertoire structure.

From its cysteine to its phenylalanine, the CDR3 spans 12 amino acids. Just the 36-base CDR3 DNA is kept, in frame starting at base 1. Trimmed from V: 7 bases; trimmed from J: 5 bases; junction bases lacking a gene match: 4. According to the germline V gene, CDR1 reads MGHDK and CDR2 reads SYGVNS. This clonotype was counted many times. The clone's antigen remains unknown. There are no base qualities to consult, and no much larger clone falls within one base. Per the publication, the time point label means: patch test 1, 2 weeks after DPC sensitization. This sample's treatment or condition label indicates: therapeutic diphenylcyclopropenone sensitization with weekly scalp DPC. At each patch-test visit, blood was drawn before the patch test was applied. Patients were considered eligible if aged 18 to 70, diagnosed with alopecia and deemed suitable for DPC therapy, and patients were excluded if pregnant. Total RNA was isolated from unfractionated whole blood collected in Tempus Blood RNA tubes.

The sequence came from a woman in her forties or fifties with alopecia areata. Some clones in this sample may be carry-over from other donors' samples. The chain is assembled from TRBV25-1 and TRBJ2-5; 7 bases in the middle match TRBD1. Sample: whole blood, taken in connection with sensitization to the hapten diphenylcyclopropenone (DPC). The CDR3 protein is CASNRGGETQYF. The sequence in DNA is TGTGCCAGCAACAGGGGCGGCGAGACCCAGTACTTC.